This entry features one T cell receptor beta chain sequence. There is no known antigen for this receptor. No quality values exist for individual bases; no much larger clone is one base distant. This specimen belongs to a study of T cells after yellow fever vaccination (dated by TCRdb to the late 2010s). Broadly, across the study: Libraries from fractions with low cell numbers were prepared with the SMART-Seq v4 Ultra Low Input RNA kit. To follow T-cell clones before and after both primary and booster YFV17D yellow fever vaccination, bulk TCR alpha and beta repertoires underwent longitudinal sequencing. Two healthy male donors made up the cohort, one aged 18 to 29 years and the other aged 30 to 39 years. Blood was collected at multiple timepoints before and after primary and secondary immunization, and bulk PBMC replicates and cell subsets were isolated. Overall results and qualifications from the work: Most clones expanded after primary vaccination were re-detected after the booster (almost 98% of CD4 and about 88% of CD8), suggesting broad memory maintenance. Computational filtering was needed because FACS-sorted repertoires could contain abundant contaminating clonotypes from the bulk population. A small fraction of clonotypes appeared in both the CD4 and CD8 compartments, likely as a result of convergent recombination. Only two donors were included in the study, so the extent to which the findings can be generalized is limited. Compared with the primary T-cell response, the secondary T-cell response was faster but weaker, reaching its peak on day 5 rather than on day 15.

The treatment or condition label, read with the paper, signifies: live attenuated yellow fever vaccine strain. A standard Ficoll-Paque protocol was used to isolate PBMCs from peripheral blood. Dynabeads CD4 and CD8 positive selection kits were used to isolate CD4 and CD8 T-cell fractions. TriZol was used to extract RNA from bulk PBMCs, CD4 and CD8 fractions, and dextramer-positive and dextramer-negative fractions. TCR cDNA was made using 5'RACE template switching, a step that added a universal primer site and unique molecular identifiers. Priming of cDNA synthesis was performed from both the TCR alpha and TCR beta constant segments. Two PCR steps were used to amplify libraries, with sample barcodes and sequencing adapters being added in the second step. Libraries were sequenced on Illumina HiSeq 2500 (2x100 bp) or NovaSeq (2x150 bp). The source study handled its data this way. MIGEC was used to demultiplex reads and collapse the reads into UMI consensus sequences, and MiXCR was used for V(D)J alignment. Using edgeR on replicate PBMC samples, clonotypes were called vaccine-responding if FDR was below 0.01 and the log2 fold change was above 5 up to day 15. Each bulk clonotype received a CD4 or CD8 identity based on whether the sequenced CD4 or CD8 repertoire contained that clonotype at higher abundance. Clones were called with MiXCR by TCRdb after fastp trimmed the public reads at Q25, and only in-frame beta chains were retained. Under each unique CDR3 protein, matching rows form one entry showing the most common genes and DNA. The authors' filters were not applied to this entry. The sample table contains a few hundred thousand distinct CDR3 sequences; only one count was recorded for about 7% of them. The top ten constitute 0.65% to 0.9% of the sample.

The CDR3, cysteine through phenylalanine, is 17 amino acids long. Here the CDR3 DNA is all that survives: 51 bases in frame from base 1. CDR1 and CDR2 are read off the germline V gene as SGHTA and FQGNSA. V and J are trimmed by 5 bases and 3 bases, and the gene matches miss 11 bases of the junction. The chain was built from TRBV7-2 and TRBJ2-1, with 9 bases in between that match TRBD2. The TCR was taken from a man aged 25-45 years who received the YFV17D yellow fever vaccine. The material sequenced was CD4+ T cells sorted from PBMCs, taken 15 days after the yellow fever booster vaccination. The DNA is as follows: TGTGCCAGCAGCGCAATGGAGAGCGGGAGGAGCTACAATGAGCAGTTCTTC. Its protein is CASSAMESGRSYNEQFF. Reference TRBV7-2 and TRBJ2-1 genes cover what lies past the CDR3, so the full variable domain is GAGVSQSPSNKVTEKGKDVELRCDPISGHTALYWYRQSLGQGLEFLIYFQGNSAPDKSGLPSDRFSAERTGGSVSTLTIQRTQQEDSAVYLCASSAMESGRSYNEQFFGPGTRLTVL.